What follows are 30 T cell receptor beta chains derived from one specimen sequenced in a study of metastatic and nonmetastatic thyroid tumors. TCRdb ran MiXCR on the PCR reads. The data contain about 49,000 clones, 4% of them singletons. Nobody among the patients had been given any treatment before thyroid surgery. Sequencing used blood. All receptors derive from a female donor with papillary thyroid cancer or a benign thyroid nodule (not recorded which). Some clones in this sample may be carry-over from other donors' samples.

This rearrangement joins TRBV11-3 to TRBJ1-2; no reliable D call. The CDR3 extends over 13 amino acids. CDR1 and CDR2 (germline): SGHNT, YENEEA. V shed 4 bases and J shed 8 bases, with 14 bases lying between them. The DNA of the CDR3 is TGTGCCAGCAGCTCCCCGGGATTAGGGGGCTACACCTTC. It yields the protein CASSSPGLGGYTF.

A word on this clone: A read error is possible here, since a much larger clone lies one base away. No conserved phenylalanine or tryptophan is present at the end of the CDR3, so a read error is the likely explanation. V gene TRBV20-1 combines with J gene TRBJ2-3; 9 bases agree with TRBD2. The germline CDR1 and CDR2 sequences are DFQATT and SNEGSKA (reference sequence). V shed 6 bases, J shed 4 bases, and the junction held 2 bases outside the gene matches. This CDR3 comprises 12 residues. The CDR3 DNA sequence: TGCAGTGCAGTAGCGGGAGCAGATACGCAGTATTCT. Amino acids: CSAVAGADTQYS.

By sample fraction, this clone is medium-sized. The gene calls are TRBV6-5 and TRBJ2-3; D possibly matches TRBD1 or TRBD2 (5 bases each). The V gene's germline CDR1 is MNHEY and CDR2 SVGAGI. Trimming removed 2 bases from V and 0 bases from J, with 9 bases in between. The CDR3 runs 15 residues. The chain's CDR3 is CASSYGGASTDTQYF. CDR3 DNA sequence: TGTGCCAGCAGTTACGGGGGAGCTAGCACAGATACGCAGTATTTT.

This clone was observed many times. The rearrangement links TRBV6-2 or TRBV6-3 to TRBJ2-7, with 12 bases that match TRBD1. The trim removed 5 bases at V and 4 bases at J, leaving 9 bases unmatched. The CDR3 covers 16 residues. Germline V gives CDR1 MNHEY, CDR2 SVGEGT. The CDR3 sequence is CASSPTPGQGAYEQYF. The CDR3 coding sequence is TGTGCCAGCAGTCCTACCCCGGGACAGGGGGCATACGAGCAGTACTTC.

This clone appeared a few times. Mismatch with germline at one junction end may stem from a read error. The chain uses TRBV7-2 and TRBJ2-3; D not resolved. The germline gives CDR1 SGHTA, CDR2 FQGNSA. The CDR3 spans 15 residues. The CDR3 loop is CASSLDSYSTDTKYF. CDR3 DNA: TGTGCCAGCAGCTTAGACAGCTATAGCACAGATACGAAGTACTTT.

This clone showed up many times. V and J are TRBV5-5 and TRBJ2-1, with D possibly TRBD2 on 5 matching bases. The CDR3 length is 14 residues. The V gene's germline CDR1 is SGHKS and CDR2 YYEKEE (reference sequence). V was shortened by 0 bases and J by 6 bases, with 10 bases between the two germline ends. The CDR3 loop is CASSLDSASNEQFF. CDR3 nucleotide sequence: TGTGCCAGCAGCTTGGATAGCGCCTCCAATGAGCAGTTCTTC.

This clone was found many times. This rearrangement joins TRBV12-3 or TRBV12-4 to TRBJ2-7; D gene unclear. V was pared by 0 bases and J by 3 bases, with 9 bases between. The CDR3 is 14 amino acids. The CDR3 protein is CASSLAATFYEQYF. CDR3 nucleotides: TGTGCCAGCAGTTTAGCGGCCACCTTCTACGAGCAGTACTTC.

By share, this clone counts as hyperexpanded. J is TRBJ1-2 and V is TRBV6-1, with D hard to call. Germline V gene lookup returns CDR1 MNHNS and CDR2 SASEGT. The CDR3 is 14 amino acids. V was shortened by 5 bases and J by 9 bases, with 19 bases between the two germline ends. This CDR3 is CASSFGTPRDSYTF. The CDR3 nucleotides are TGTGCCAGCAGTTTCGGCACTCCGAGGGATAGCTACACCTTC.

This clone has a count of ten or more. J is TRBJ1-2 and V is TRBV4-1; D not certain. Germline V gives CDR1 MGHRA, CDR2 YSYEKL. CDR3 length equals 16 residues. Trimming left V 1 base short and J 6 bases short, with 18 bases between. This CDR3 reads CASSQGRGKGLHGYTF. The CDR3 nucleotides read TGCGCCAGCAGCCAAGGTCGAGGGAAGGGCCTGCATGGCTACACCTTC.

This clone was counted between two and nine times. V is TRBV20-1 and J is TRBJ2-7; TRBD2 matches at 9 bases. J lost 7 bases, V lost 0 bases, and 1 base had no gene match. The CDR3 has 12 residues. Germline V gene lookup returns CDR1 DFQATT and CDR2 SNEGSKA (reference sequence). Here the CDR3 reads CSARDGLAEQYF. CDR3 bases: TGCAGTGCTAGAGATGGACTAGCGGAGCAGTACTTC.

This clone has a count of ten or more. The gene calls are TRBV7-2 and TRBJ1-1; D call uncertain. The CDR3 totals 15 residues. Germline CDR1 is SGHTA and CDR2 is FQGNSA. V lost 1 base and J 0 bases, leaving 9 bases between the germline ends. The CDR3 DNA reads as TGTGCCAGCAGCTTAGTAGGCAGCGTGAACACTGAAGCTTTCTTT. Translation gives CASSLVGSVNTEAFF. Drawing the rest from reference TRBV7-2 and TRBJ1-1, the complete variable domain is GAGVSQSPSNKVTEKGKDVELRCDPISGHTALYWYRQSLGQGLEFLIYFQGNSAPDKSGLPSDRFSAERTGGSVSTLTIQRTQQEDSAVYLCASSLVGSVNTEAFFGQGTRLTVV.

This clone occurred many times. The CDR3 DNA is TGTGCCAGCAGCTTGCGTCCCGAAGTTAATGAGCAGTTCTTC. This encodes CASSLRPEVNEQFF. The genes are TRBV5-5 and TRBJ2-1; no reliable D call. The V gene's germline CDR1 is SGHKS and CDR2 YYEKEE (reference sequence). With 1 base removed from V and 7 bases from J, the gap between germline ends came to 12 bases. The CDR3 sequence is 14 residues long.

This clone was counted many times. This chain joins TRBV5-1 and TRBJ1-5; the D gene is possibly TRBD1 (5 bases). Trimming stripped 0 bases from V and 0 bases from J, with 7 bases between. The CDR3 length is 15 residues. Germline CDR1 reads SGHRS; CDR2 reads YFSETQ. Written as DNA, the CDR3 is TGCGCCAGCAGCTTGGGGCAGGGTAGCAATCAGCCCCAGCATTTT. Encoded protein: CASSLGQGSNQPQHF.

This clone was counted ten times or more. The chain joins TRBV19 to TRBJ1-2; 8 bases align to TRBD1. The J segment lost 4 bases and the V segment lost 8 bases, leaving 18 bases of the junction unmatched. CDR3 size: 17 residues. Per the germline V gene, CDR1 is LNHDA and CDR2 is SQIVND (reference sequence). Written as DNA, the CDR3 is TGTGCCAGTCGCCCCAAGCTCGCAGGGGGCCACGTCTATGGCTACACCTTC. Translated: CASRPKLAGGHVYGYTF.

Ten or more counts support this clone. V usage is TRBV5-1 and J usage is TRBJ2-3; the match to TRBD2 covers 11 bases. V lost 2 bases to trimming and J lost 3 bases; unmatched junction nucleotides: 11. This CDR3 has 18 residues. Germline CDR1 reads SGHRS; CDR2 reads YFSETQ. CDR3 region: CASSFHPTSGRGTDTQYF. CDR3 nucleotide sequence: TGCGCCAGCAGCTTCCACCCTACTAGCGGGAGAGGTACAGATACGCAGTATTTT.

This clone was seen many times. At one boundary the junction diverges from the germline segment, which might be a read error. The chain couples TRBV4-2 to TRBJ1-1; no firm D call. Germline loops: CDR1 LGHNA, CDR2 YNFKEQ. The CDR3 length is 15 residues. The CDR3 DNA is TGTGCCTGCAGCCACATAGGTAGGTCGGAGACGTATGCTTTCTTT. This encodes CACSHIGRSETYAFF.

By sample share, this clone is medium-sized (0.01 to 0.1%). The chain employs TRBV6-1 and TRBJ1-1; TRBD1 matches 10 bases. This CDR3 spans 16 amino acids. Germline V CDR1 and CDR2: MNHNS, SASEGT. Losses at the gene ends were 3 bases for V and 4 bases for J; bases not matched to a gene: 8. The CDR3 sequence is CASSDDRGRVGTEAFF. The CDR3 nucleotides read TGTGCCAGCAGTGATGACAGGGGGCGCGTCGGCACTGAAGCTTTCTTT.

This clone was seen repeatedly, ten times or more. The CDR3 DNA reads as TGTGCCAGCAGTGCGAGGGGGGGGTTTTACGAGCAGTACTTC. This encodes CASSARGGFYEQYF. The chain carries TRBV27 and TRBJ2-7, with D possibly TRBD2 on 7 matching bases. This CDR3 has 14 amino acids. CDR1 and CDR2 (germline): MNHEY, SMNVEV (reference sequence). V dropped 5 bases and J dropped 4 bases, with 15 bases sitting between them.

This clone has a handful of counts. V is TRBV4-1 and J is TRBJ2-7, with a possible D match to TRBD2 (5 bases). The CDR3 is 13 residues long. Looked up from germline, CDR1 is MGHRA and CDR2 is YSYEKL. V was shortened by 3 bases and J by 3 bases, with 9 bases between the two germline ends. The CDR3, as DNA: TGCGCCAGCAGCCATGGAGGTGGCTACGAGCAGTACTTC. Encoded protein: CASSHGGGYEQYF.

This clone has a count of ten or more. The chain recombines TRBV20-1 with TRBJ2-1; 9 nucleotides line up with TRBD2. The CDR3 covers 19 residues. Per germline, CDR1 DFQATT and CDR2 SNEGSKA (reference sequence). The trim removed 5 bases at V and 0 bases at J, leaving 17 bases unmatched. CDR3 region: CSARPGLAEVKSSYNEQFF. The DNA of the CDR3 is TGCAGTGCTCGCCCGGGACTAGCAGAGGTCAAGAGCTCCTACAATGAGCAGTTCTTC.

This clone was found many times. This chain links TRBV19 with TRBJ2-3, with TRBD1 matching 10 bases. Trimming removed 3 bases from V and 1 base from J; junction bases left unmatched: 1. The germline V gene encodes CDR1 LNHDA and CDR2 SQIVND (reference sequence). The CDR3 extends over 15 amino acids. The CDR3 sequence: CASSMTGGGTDTQYF. CDR3 nucleotides: TGTGCCAGTAGTATGACAGGGGGCGGCACAGATACGCAGTATTTT.

By share, this clone ranks as medium-sized. The chain couples TRBV6-1 to TRBJ2-1; TRBD2 matches 7 bases. Trimming took 8 bases from V and 9 from J; bases not matched to a gene: 10. The CDR3 runs to 13 residues. CDR1 and CDR2 (germline): MNHNS, SASEGT. The CDR3 region is CASGREGRAEQFF. The CDR3 DNA reads TGTGCCAGCGGGAGGGAGGGCCGGGCTGAGCAGTTCTTC.

The sample holds a few counts of this clone. The chain carries TRBV12-3 or TRBV12-4 and TRBJ2-3, with D uncertain. Trimming stripped 3 bases from V and 3 bases from J, with 7 bases between. CDR3 length: 13 amino acids. The DNA of the CDR3 is TGTGCCAGCAGTTTTGAAGTGACAGATACGCAGTATTTT. Protein product: CASSFEVTDTQYF.

By proportion, this clone is medium-sized. The rearrangement uses TRBV5-4 and TRBJ2-2; 9 bases line up with TRBD2. V lost 2 bases, J lost 7 bases, and 6 bases stayed unmatched. This CDR3 has 15 residues. CDR1 SGHNT and CDR2 YYREEE come from the germline V gene (reference sequence). CDR3 coding DNA: TGTGCCAGCAGCTTAGGTAGCGGGAGTGACGGGGAGCTGTTTTTT. Translating it yields CASSLGSGSDGELFF.

In its sample, this clone was seen a few times. The chain joins TRBV5-4 to TRBJ2-1, with D perhaps TRBD2 (5 bases). The CDR3 spans 12 residues. V lost 3 bases and J lost 9, with 10 bases in between. The germline V gene encodes CDR1 SGHNT and CDR2 YYREEE (reference sequence). The CDR3 spells CASSSTEGEQFF. The CDR3, as DNA: TGTGCCAGCAGCTCAACCGAGGGTGAGCAGTTCTTC.

This clone has only a few counts. V gene TRBV6-1 combines with J gene TRBJ2-7, with D tentatively TRBD2 (6 bases). Trimming took off 3 bases at V and 7 bases at J, with 13 bases between the two ends. The V gene's germline CDR1 is MNHNS and CDR2 SASEGT. This CDR3 is 13 amino acids long. The CDR3 region has the DNA TGTGCCAGCAGTGAGGGGGGTACGAGAGAGCAGTACGTC. Amino acids: CASSEGGTREQYV.

This clone has at least ten counts. This chain joins TRBV7-2 and TRBJ2-3; 16 bases match TRBD2. The CDR3 consists of 16 residues. CDR1 and CDR2 (germline): SGHTA, FQGNSA. V was clipped by 5 bases and J by 4 bases; unmatched bases: 3. CDR3 in amino acids: CASSKGLAGGADTQYF. DNA of the CDR3: TGTGCCAGCAGCAAGGGACTAGCGGGAGGGGCAGATACGCAGTATTTT.

This clone was seen a few times. V is TRBV6-1 and J is TRBJ2-7; 7 positions agree with TRBD1. The V segment lost 5 bases and the J segment 5 bases; nucleotides outside the gene matches: 9. Germline V CDR1 and CDR2: MNHNS, SASEGT. This CDR3 has 14 amino acids. DNA for the CDR3: TGTGCCAGCAGTCTGTTGAGACAGGGACACGAGCAGTACTTC. It codes for CASSLLRQGHEQYF.

This clone was counted ten times or more. The rearrangement joins TRBV20-1 to TRBJ2-1, with TRBD2 matching 8 bases. The trim removed 5 bases at V and 6 bases at J, leaving 9 bases unmatched. This CDR3 is built from 14 residues. Germline values: CDR1 DFQATT, CDR2 SNEGSKA (reference sequence). The CDR3 sequence is CSALPGLEGNEQFF. CDR3 coding DNA: TGCAGTGCTTTACCGGGACTAGAGGGCAATGAGCAGTTCTTC.

The table lists this clone with a few counts. This chain joins TRBV20-1 and TRBJ1-5, with D maybe TRBD1 (5 bases). Germline CDR1 is DFQATT and CDR2 is SNEGSKA (reference sequence). The CDR3 is made up of 13 amino acids. Trimming shortened V by 2 bases and J by 6 bases, and 11 bases separated the two germline ends. The CDR3 is CSARQGQGQPQHF. CDR3 sequence (DNA): TGCAGTGCTAGACAGGGTCAGGGTCAGCCCCAGCATTTT.